These T cell receptor beta chains were read from a single sample in a study of T cells in localized non-small cell lung cancer. The method was immunoSEQ multiplex PCR; TCRdb's version includes in-frame clones alone and lacks a portion of them. This table holds 25,000 to 35,000 clones, 88% found once. This sample comprised peripheral blood, obtained before any cancer treatment. These receptor sequences come from an older female donor with stage III squamous cell lung carcinoma. Both conserved end residues are part of each CDR3. The D gene is left open where the match is weak. Part of the rows lack a size; the others show once, few, many or a class for expanded clones.

abundance: .; j_gene: TRBJ1-2; d_gene: .; v_gene: TRBV7-2; CDR3nt: TGTGCCAACAGCCCGGGGCGACAGTATGGCTACACCTTC; CDR3aa: CANSPGRQYGYTF
abundance: once; j_gene: TRBJ2-3; d_gene: TRBD1; v_gene: TRBV30; CDR3nt: TGTGCCTGGCACAGGGGGCTCACAGATACGCAGTATTTT; CDR3aa: CAWHRGLTDTQYF
abundance: .; j_gene: TRBJ2-5; d_gene: TRBD2; v_gene: TRBV7-8; CDR3nt: TGTGCCAGCAGCCTACTAGCGGGGGTCCAAGAGACCCAGTACTTC; CDR3aa: CASSLLAGVQETQYF
abundance: .; j_gene: TRBJ1-5; d_gene: .; v_gene: TRBV6-5; CDR3nt: TGTGCCAGCAGTTACTCCCTAAAGCAGCCCCAGCATTTT; CDR3aa: CASSYSLKQPQHF
abundance: .; j_gene: TRBJ1-2; d_gene: TRBD1; v_gene: TRBV19; CDR3nt: TGTGCCAGTCTTCGGGGACAGGCGGATGGCTACACCTTC; CDR3aa: CASLRGQADGYTF
abundance: .; j_gene: TRBJ1-1; d_gene: .; v_gene: TRBV15; CDR3nt: TGTGCCACCAGCAGAGAGGACGGAGTGAACACTGAAGCTTTCTTT; CDR3aa: CATSREDGVNTEAFF
abundance: .; j_gene: TRBJ2-1; d_gene: TRBD2; v_gene: TRBV7-2; CDR3nt: TGTGCCAGCAGCTCCGGGACTAGCACATACAATGAGCAGTTCTTC; CDR3aa: CASSSGTSTYNEQFF
abundance: .; j_gene: TRBJ1-4; d_gene: TRBD1; v_gene: TRBV6-6; CDR3nt: TGTGCCAGCATCCGACAGGGGGCGTCTCTTAATGAAAAACTGTTTTTT; CDR3aa: CASIRQGASLNEKLFF
abundance: .; j_gene: TRBJ2-7; d_gene: .; v_gene: TRBV6-1; CDR3nt: TGTGCCAGCAGTGACTGGACCTCCTACGAGCAGTACTTC; CDR3aa: CASSDWTSYEQYF
abundance: .; j_gene: TRBJ2-3; d_gene: TRBD2; v_gene: TRBV9; CDR3nt: TGTGCCAGCAGCGTAGAGGGGACTATCCTCACAGATACGCAGTATTTT; CDR3aa: CASSVEGTILTDTQYF
abundance: .; j_gene: TRBJ1-4; d_gene: .; v_gene: TRBV6-5; CDR3nt: TGTGCCAGCAGTTACTCGAGAGTGGGGACTAATGAAAAACTGTTTTTT; CDR3aa: CASSYSRVGTNEKLFF
abundance: .; j_gene: TRBJ1-2; d_gene: .; v_gene: TRBV19; CDR3nt: TGTGCCAGTAGTATAGATCACGGAACAGGCTATGGCTACACCTTC; CDR3aa: CASSIDHGTGYGYTF
abundance: .; j_gene: TRBJ1-2; d_gene: TRBD1; v_gene: TRBV5-1; CDR3nt: TGCGCCAGCAGCTGGGGGACAGGGGACTACACCTTC; CDR3aa: CASSWGTGDYTF
abundance: .; j_gene: TRBJ2-7; d_gene: .; v_gene: TRBV20-1; CDR3nt: TGCAGTGCTAGGAGAGGGGGAGAGCAGTACTTC; CDR3aa: CSARRGGEQYF
abundance: .; j_gene: TRBJ1-5; d_gene: .; v_gene: TRBV2; CDR3nt: TGTGCCAGCAGCTCAATGTCAGGGTATCAGCCCCAGCATTTT; CDR3aa: CASSSMSGYQPQHF
abundance: .; j_gene: TRBJ2-2; d_gene: .; v_gene: TRBV5-8; CDR3nt: TGTGCCAGCCCCTCATCCCGGACTGTGAACACCGGGGAGCTGTTTTTT; CDR3aa: CASPSSRTVNTGELFF
abundance: .; j_gene: TRBJ2-7; d_gene: TRBD1; v_gene: TRBV7-9; CDR3nt: TGTGCCAGCAGCTTAGACGGGACAGGGGTCAACGAGCAGTACTTC; CDR3aa: CASSLDGTGVNEQYF
abundance: .; j_gene: TRBJ2-3; d_gene: .; v_gene: TRBV4-3; CDR3nt: TGCGCCAGCAGCCAGAGATTCACAGATACGCAGTATTTT; CDR3aa: CASSQRFTDTQYF
abundance: .; j_gene: TRBJ1-4; d_gene: .; v_gene: TRBV5-4; CDR3nt: TGTGCCAGCAGCCGAGGGACCGAAAAAAATGAAAAACTGTTTTTT; CDR3aa: CASSRGTEKNEKLFF
abundance: .; j_gene: TRBJ2-1; d_gene: TRBD2; v_gene: TRBV5-1; CDR3nt: TGCGCCAGCAGCTCCCATGGGGAGGGCCGCTCCTACAATGAGCAGTTCTTC; CDR3aa: CASSSHGEGRSYNEQFF
abundance: .; j_gene: TRBJ2-3; d_gene: .; v_gene: TRBV6-6; CDR3nt: TGTGCCAGCAGCCCCAGGGGTAGCACAGATACGCAGTATTTT; CDR3aa: CASSPRGSTDTQYF
abundance: .; j_gene: TRBJ2-7; d_gene: .; v_gene: TRBV6-6; CDR3nt: TGTGCCAGCAGCAAAACGGAGGAGCAGTACTTC; CDR3aa: CASSKTEEQYF
abundance: .; j_gene: TRBJ2-7; d_gene: TRBD2; v_gene: TRBV10-1; CDR3nt: TGCGCCAGCAGTGCGCGCGGGGGTACCTACGAGCAGTACTTC; CDR3aa: CASSARGGTYEQYF
abundance: few; j_gene: TRBJ2-1; d_gene: TRBD1; v_gene: TRBV6-5; CDR3nt: TGTGCCAGCAGTTATGACAGGGCCGGTCTTGAGCAGTTCTTC; CDR3aa: CASSYDRAGLEQFF
abundance: .; j_gene: TRBJ2-3; d_gene: TRBD2; v_gene: TRBV5-1; CDR3nt: TGCGCCAGTGCTCAGGGACTAGCGGGGGGGCTTTCAACAGATACGCAGTATTTT; CDR3aa: CASAQGLAGGLSTDTQYF
abundance: .; j_gene: TRBJ2-3; d_gene: .; v_gene: TRBV9; CDR3nt: TGTGCCAGCAGCCCTCGACTGGGCACAGATACGCAGTATTTT; CDR3aa: CASSPRLGTDTQYF
abundance: .; j_gene: TRBJ2-5; d_gene: TRBD2; v_gene: TRBV6-5; CDR3nt: TGTGCCAGCAGTTCCTACGGACTAGCGGGGAGAGAGACCCAGTACTTC; CDR3aa: CASSSYGLAGRETQYF
abundance: .; j_gene: TRBJ1-6; d_gene: TRBD1; v_gene: TRBV6-6; CDR3nt: TGTGCCACCAAACAGACAGGGGGCGCGGAGAATTCACCCCTCCACTTT; CDR3aa: CATKQTGGAENSPLHF
abundance: once; j_gene: TRBJ1-3; d_gene: .; v_gene: TRBV15; CDR3nt: TGTGCCACCAAGCAGGGGACAGGAAACACCATATATTTT; CDR3aa: CATKQGTGNTIYF
abundance: .; j_gene: TRBJ2-1; d_gene: .; v_gene: TRBV9; CDR3nt: TGTGCCAGCAGCGTAGCTCCAGGAGAGGATGAGCAGTTCTTC; CDR3aa: CASSVAPGEDEQFF
abundance: .; j_gene: TRBJ2-2; d_gene: .; v_gene: TRBV6-1; CDR3nt: TGTGCCAGCAAGGTGACAGTCGGGACCGGGGAGCTGTTTTTT; CDR3aa: CASKVTVGTGELFF
abundance: .; j_gene: TRBJ2-2; d_gene: TRBD1; v_gene: TRBV5-1; CDR3nt: TGCGCCGGCTCCACAGGGGACACCGGGGAGCTGTTTTTT; CDR3aa: CAGSTGDTGELFF
abundance: .; j_gene: TRBJ2-7; d_gene: .; v_gene: TRBV5-5; CDR3nt: TGTGCCAGCAGCCCTGGCCTAGGCTCCTACGAGCAGTACTTC; CDR3aa: CASSPGLGSYEQYF
abundance: .; j_gene: TRBJ2-7; d_gene: .; v_gene: TRBV28; CDR3nt: TGTGCCAGCAGTCCCACTCCCGGTGGGCCTTACGAGCAGTACTTC; CDR3aa: CASSPTPGGPYEQYF
abundance: .; j_gene: TRBJ2-3; d_gene: .; v_gene: TRBV28; CDR3nt: TGTGCCAGCACCTTCCCCGGGACAGATACGCAGTATTTT; CDR3aa: CASTFPGTDTQYF
abundance: .; j_gene: TRBJ2-5; d_gene: TRBD1; v_gene: TRBV6-6; CDR3nt: TGTGCCAGCAGTTGGACAGGGGGCCGAGAGACCCAGTACTTC; CDR3aa: CASSWTGGRETQYF
abundance: once; j_gene: TRBJ2-7; d_gene: .; v_gene: TRBV11-3; CDR3nt: TGTGCCAGCAGCTCCTTAGGACGGAGGATCCCCTACGAGCAGTACTTC; CDR3aa: CASSSLGRRIPYEQYF
abundance: .; j_gene: TRBJ1-2; d_gene: .; v_gene: TRBV5-6; CDR3nt: TGTGCCAGCAGCTTCGGCCTGGGGGACAACTATGGCTACACCTTC; CDR3aa: CASSFGLGDNYGYTF
abundance: .; j_gene: TRBJ2-2; d_gene: .; v_gene: TRBV5-6; CDR3nt: TGTGCCAGTAGGGTGAACACCGGGGAGCTGTTTTTT; CDR3aa: CASRVNTGELFF
abundance: .; j_gene: TRBJ2-3; d_gene: TRBD2; v_gene: TRBV4-2; CDR3nt: TGTGCCAGCAGCCAAGAGACTAGCGGGTACGCTAGCACAGATACGCAGTATTTT; CDR3aa: CASSQETSGYASTDTQYF
abundance: .; j_gene: TRBJ2-5; d_gene: .; v_gene: TRBV5-1; CDR3nt: TGCGCCAGCTCTCATGAGCCCCTGGGTACGGAGACCCAGTACTTC; CDR3aa: CASSHEPLGTETQYF
abundance: .; j_gene: TRBJ2-1; d_gene: .; v_gene: TRBV5-1; CDR3nt: TGCGCCAGCAGCTTGGGGGACAACAATGAGCAGTTCTTC; CDR3aa: CASSLGDNNEQFF
abundance: .; j_gene: TRBJ1-1; d_gene: .; v_gene: TRBV30; CDR3nt: TGTGCCGCTGGAGCCTGGGGAAGGAACACTGAAGCTTTCTTT; CDR3aa: CAAGAWGRNTEAFF
abundance: .; j_gene: TRBJ2-2; d_gene: TRBD1; v_gene: TRBV5-6; CDR3nt: TGTGCCAGCAGTCGGGACAGCCTAACGAACACCGGGGAGCTGTTTTTT; CDR3aa: CASSRDSLTNTGELFF
abundance: .; j_gene: TRBJ2-2; d_gene: .; v_gene: TRBV19; CDR3nt: TGTGCCAGTAGGGTCCCAGGTCCCGGGGAGCTGTTTTTT; CDR3aa: CASRVPGPGELFF
abundance: .; j_gene: TRBJ2-5; d_gene: .; v_gene: TRBV2; CDR3nt: TGTGCCAGCGGAATAGTGGGCCGAGAAGAGACCCAGTACTTC; CDR3aa: CASGIVGREETQYF
abundance: once; j_gene: TRBJ2-4; d_gene: .; v_gene: TRBV11-2; CDR3nt: TGTGCCAGCAGCTCCCCCGACAGTTTTATTCTTCAGTACTTC; CDR3aa: CASSSPDSFILQYF
abundance: .; j_gene: TRBJ2-4; d_gene: .; v_gene: TRBV5-4; CDR3nt: TGTGCCACCCAAAATGGGGGAAGAGTAGCCAAAAACATTCAGTACTTC; CDR3aa: CATQNGGRVAKNIQYF
abundance: .; j_gene: TRBJ2-7; d_gene: .; v_gene: TRBV6-6; CDR3nt: TGTGCCAGCAGCCCCAGGACTGGGGGCGAGCAGTACTTC; CDR3aa: CASSPRTGGEQYF
abundance: .; j_gene: TRBJ2-5; d_gene: .; v_gene: TRBV5-1; CDR3nt: TGCGCCAGCAGCTTGGGACAGGTAGAGACCCAGTACTTC; CDR3aa: CASSLGQVETQYF
abundance: .; j_gene: TRBJ2-3; d_gene: TRBD1; v_gene: TRBV5-4; CDR3nt: TGTGCCAGCAGCTTGGCCGACAGGGGAGGAGATACGCAGTATTTT; CDR3aa: CASSLADRGGDTQYF
abundance: .; j_gene: TRBJ2-7; d_gene: .; v_gene: TRBV5-1; CDR3nt: TGCGCCAGCAGCTTTAACTTGCGGACGGACTCCTACGAGCAGTACTTC; CDR3aa: CASSFNLRTDSYEQYF
abundance: .; j_gene: TRBJ2-7; d_gene: TRBD1; v_gene: TRBV6-5; CDR3nt: TGTGCCAGCAGAGAAGGACAGGGGGAGGACGAGCAGTACTTC; CDR3aa: CASREGQGEDEQYF
abundance: .; j_gene: TRBJ2-5; d_gene: TRBD1; v_gene: TRBV9; CDR3nt: TGTGCCAGCAGCGCCGCCGGGACAGGGGGAGAGACCCAGTACTTC; CDR3aa: CASSAAGTGGETQYF
abundance: .; j_gene: TRBJ2-5; d_gene: .; v_gene: TRBV5-4; CDR3nt: TGTGCCAGCAGCCCGCAACAGGAAGAGACCCAGTACTTC; CDR3aa: CASSPQQEETQYF
abundance: .; j_gene: TRBJ1-6; d_gene: TRBD1; v_gene: TRBV2; CDR3nt: TGTGCCACCTCGGACAGGGGAGATTCACCCCTCCACTTT; CDR3aa: CATSDRGDSPLHF
abundance: .; j_gene: TRBJ1-2; d_gene: .; v_gene: TRBV2; CDR3nt: TGTGCCAGCAGTCAAAATTATGGCTACACCTTC; CDR3aa: CASSQNYGYTF
abundance: .; j_gene: TRBJ1-5; d_gene: .; v_gene: TRBV28; CDR3nt: TGTGCCAGCAGTCTCGACCTTAGCAATCAGCCCCAGCATTTT; CDR3aa: CASSLDLSNQPQHF
abundance: once; j_gene: TRBJ2-2; d_gene: TRBD2; v_gene: TRBV19; CDR3nt: TGTGCCAGTAGTTCCCTAGCGGGGGCGAACACCGGGGAGCTGTTTTTT; CDR3aa: CASSSLAGANTGELFF